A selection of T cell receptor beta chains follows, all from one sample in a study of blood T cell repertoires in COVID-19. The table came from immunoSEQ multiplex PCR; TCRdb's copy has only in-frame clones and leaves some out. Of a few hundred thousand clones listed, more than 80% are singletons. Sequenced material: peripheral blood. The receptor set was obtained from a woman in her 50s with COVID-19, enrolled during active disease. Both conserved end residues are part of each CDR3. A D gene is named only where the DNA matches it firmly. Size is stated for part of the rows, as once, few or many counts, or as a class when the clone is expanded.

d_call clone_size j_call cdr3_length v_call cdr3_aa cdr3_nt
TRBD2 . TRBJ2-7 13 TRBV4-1 CASRGTNTYEQYF TGCGCCAGCAGGGGGACTAATACCTACGAGCAGTACTTC
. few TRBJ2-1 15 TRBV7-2 CASSQGTSSYNEQFF TGTGCCAGCAGCCAGGGGACGAGCTCCTACAATGAGCAGTTCTTC
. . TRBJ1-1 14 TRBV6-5 CASSQVSGGTEAFF TGTGCCAGCAGCCAAGTCTCGGGGGGCACTGAAGCTTTCTTT
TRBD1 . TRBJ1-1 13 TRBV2 CASSDPGGLGAFF TGTGCCAGCAGTGACCCAGGGGGCCTGGGAGCTTTCTTT
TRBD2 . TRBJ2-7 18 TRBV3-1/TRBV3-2 CASSHTAGFASTSYEQYF TGTGCCAGCAGTCATACAGCGGGGTTCGCTTCCACGTCCTACGAGCAGTACTTC
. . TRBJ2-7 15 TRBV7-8 CASSFSGPTIYEQYF TGTGCCAGCAGCTTTAGCGGTCCAACCATCTACGAGCAGTACTTC
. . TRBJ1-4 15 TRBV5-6 CASSLTGTTNEKLFF TGTGCCAGCAGCTTGACAGGGACAACTAATGAAAAACTGTTTTTT
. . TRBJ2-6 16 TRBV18 CASSPMASSGANVLTF TGTGCCAGCTCACCGATGGCCTCCTCTGGGGCCAACGTCCTGACTTTC
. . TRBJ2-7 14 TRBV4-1 CASSWGGSTYEQYF TGCGCCAGCAGCTGGGGAGGTTCCACCTACGAGCAGTACTTC
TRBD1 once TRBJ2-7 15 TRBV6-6 CASRPGQGASYEQYF TGTGCCAGCAGACCGGGACAGGGGGCCTCCTACGAGCAGTACTTC
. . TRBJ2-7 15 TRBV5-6 CASSLDGNNFYEQYF TGTGCCAGCAGCTTGGACGGGAACAACTTCTACGAGCAGTACTTC
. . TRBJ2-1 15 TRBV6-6 CASSAGRGVYNEQFF TGTGCCAGCAGTGCGGGACGTGGGGTCTACAATGAGCAGTTCTTC
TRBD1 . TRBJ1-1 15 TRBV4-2 CASSQDRQGANEAFF TGTGCCAGCAGCCAAGATCGCCAGGGGGCAAATGAAGCTTTCTTT
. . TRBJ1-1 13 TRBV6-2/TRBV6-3 CASSYPDYLGAFF TGTGCCAGCAGTTACCCGGACTACTTGGGAGCTTTCTTT
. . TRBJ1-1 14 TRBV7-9 CASSLQGMNTEAFF TGTGCCAGCAGCTTGCAGGGGATGAACACTGAAGCTTTCTTT
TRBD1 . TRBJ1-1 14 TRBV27 CASSLGTENTEAFF TGTGCCAGCAGTTTGGGGACAGAGAACACTGAAGCTTTCTTT
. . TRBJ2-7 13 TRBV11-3 CASSSTTGGWQYF TGTGCCAGCAGCTCAACGACAGGTGGTTGGCAGTACTTC
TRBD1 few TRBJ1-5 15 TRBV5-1 CASSLTGGIGQPQHF TGCGCCAGCAGCTTAACAGGGGGGATCGGTCAGCCCCAGCATTTT
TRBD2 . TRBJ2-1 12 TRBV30 CACESGTNEQFF TGTGCCTGTGAGAGCGGGACCAATGAGCAGTTCTTC
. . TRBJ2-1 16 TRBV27 CASSLEASDSYNEQFF TGTGCCAGCAGTTTAGAAGCCTCCGACTCCTACAATGAGCAGTTCTTC
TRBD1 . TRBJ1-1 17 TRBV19 CASSRGQGFNLDTEAFF TGTGCCAGTAGTAGAGGACAGGGTTTTAACTTGGACACTGAAGCTTTCTTT
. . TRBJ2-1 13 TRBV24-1 CATGQLSYNEQFF TGTGCCACAGGACAGCTCTCCTACAATGAGCAGTTCTTC
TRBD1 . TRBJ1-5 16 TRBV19 CASSTKTGVFGQPQHF TGTGCCAGTAGTACGAAAACAGGGGTATTTGGTCAGCCCCAGCATTTT
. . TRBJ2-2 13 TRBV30 CAWTPLGPGELFF TGTGCCTGGACCCCACTAGGTCCCGGGGAGCTGTTTTTT
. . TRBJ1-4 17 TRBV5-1 CASSFWGRAATNEKLFF TGCGCCAGCAGCTTCTGGGGCCGGGCTGCAACTAATGAAAAACTGTTTTTT
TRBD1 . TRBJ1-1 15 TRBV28 CASSLTGAMNTEAFF TGTGCCAGCAGTTTGACAGGGGCAATGAACACTGAAGCTTTCTTT
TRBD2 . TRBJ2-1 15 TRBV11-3 CASSLEAGGPYEQFF TGTGCCAGCAGCTTAGAAGCGGGAGGGCCCTATGAGCAGTTCTTC